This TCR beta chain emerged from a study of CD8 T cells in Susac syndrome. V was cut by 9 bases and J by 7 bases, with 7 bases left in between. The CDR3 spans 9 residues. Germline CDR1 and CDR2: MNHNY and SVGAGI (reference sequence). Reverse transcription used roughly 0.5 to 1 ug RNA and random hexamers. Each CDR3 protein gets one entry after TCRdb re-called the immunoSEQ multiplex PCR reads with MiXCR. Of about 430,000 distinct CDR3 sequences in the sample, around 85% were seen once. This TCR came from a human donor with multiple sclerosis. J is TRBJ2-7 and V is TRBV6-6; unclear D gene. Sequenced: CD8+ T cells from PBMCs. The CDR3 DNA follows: TGTGCCAGTCAGACAGAGCAGTACTTC. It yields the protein CASQTEQYF.